Sequencing of this TCR beta chain was carried out in a study of OX40 agonist ivuxolimab in advanced cancers. From germline, CDR1 is SGHTA and CDR2 FQGNSA. Trimming took 5 bases from V and 2 from J, leaving 10 bases between them. The CDR3 extends over 13 amino acids. The method was immunoSEQ multiplex PCR; TCRdb's version includes in-frame clones alone and lacks a portion of them. The sample includes over 40,000 clones, 86% of them seen just once. The sequencing used CD4+ or CD8+ T cells sorted from blood, collected in a trial of the OX40 agonist ivuxolimab. The sequence came from an adult with an advanced solid tumor such as melanoma, head and neck, liver or kidney cancer. This rearrangement joins TRBV7-2 to TRBJ2-7; no firm D call. The DNA for the CDR3 is TGTGCCAGCAGCCCCGGACCGGCCTACGAGCAGTACTTC. The encoded protein is CASSPGPAYEQYF. The full variable domain, rest sourced from reference TRBV7-2 and TRBJ2-7, is GAGVSQSPSNKVTEKGKDVELRCDPISGHTALYWYRQSLGQGLEFLIYFQGNSAPDKSGLPSDRFSAERTGGSVSTLTIQRTQQEDSAVYLCASSPGPAYEQYFGPGTRLTVT.